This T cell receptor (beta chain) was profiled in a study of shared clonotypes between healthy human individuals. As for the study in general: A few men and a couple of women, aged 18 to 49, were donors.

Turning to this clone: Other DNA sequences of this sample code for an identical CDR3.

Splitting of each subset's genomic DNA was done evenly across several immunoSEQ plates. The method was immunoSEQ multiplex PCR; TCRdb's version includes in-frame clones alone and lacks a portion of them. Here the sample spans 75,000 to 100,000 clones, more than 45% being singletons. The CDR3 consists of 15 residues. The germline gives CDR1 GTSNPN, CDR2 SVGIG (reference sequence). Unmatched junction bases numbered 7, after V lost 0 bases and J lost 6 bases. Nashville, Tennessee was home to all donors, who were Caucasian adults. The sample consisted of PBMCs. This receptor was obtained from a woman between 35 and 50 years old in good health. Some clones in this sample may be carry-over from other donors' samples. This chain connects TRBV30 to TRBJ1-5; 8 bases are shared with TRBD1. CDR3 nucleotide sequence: TGTGCCTGGAGTGTCGGAGCAGGGGGCGGTCAGCCCCAGCATTTT. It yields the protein CAWSVGAGGGQPQHF.